The 9 T cell receptor beta chains reported below all come from one sample, sequenced in a study of technical replicates of blood from a handful of donors. TCRdb's table, derived via immunoSEQ multiplex PCR, lists solely in-frame clones and lacks some. This sample has fewer than 85,000 clones, with more than 90% found just once. Sequencing was performed on T cells isolated from PBMCs. The receptors here all came from a human donor in good health.

This clone occurred once. In DNA, the CDR3 is TGTGTCAGAAGCCCACCGCTGGGCAGGGGCTATGGCTACACCTTC. As protein: CVRSPPLGRGYGYTF. This chain connects TRBV7-5 to TRBJ1-2; TRBD1 was called by the table and not checked on the DNA. TRBV7-5 represents a pseudogene. The CDR3 runs 15 residues.

V gene TRBV19 combines with J gene TRBJ2-5; 8 bases are a match to TRBD2. The CDR3 spans 15 residues. Germline CDR1 LNHDA, CDR2 SQIVND (reference sequence). With 5 bases clipped from V and 5 bases from J, the junction kept 10 bases outside the gene matches. CDR3 in DNA: TGTGCCAGTAGTCTACGGGGGGGCCATGGGGAGACCCAGTACTTC. It encodes CASSLRGGHGETQYF.

The chain has TRBV28 and TRBJ1-1; 8 positions agree with TRBD1. The CDR3 length is 17 residues. J gave up 0 bases and V 8 bases, and 14 bases lay outside the gene matches. The germline gives CDR1 MDHEN, CDR2 SYDVKM. The CDR3 here is CASSGADRVFMNTEAFF. In DNA form, the CDR3 reads TGTGCCAGCTCCGGAGCGGACAGGGTGTTTATGAACACTGAAGCTTTCTTT.

This clone showed up just once. CDR3 residues: CASSDWGGRYTF. The CDR3 nucleotides are TGTGCCAGCAGTGACTGGGGGGGACGCTACACCTTC. This chain joins TRBV6-4 and TRBJ1-2; D may be TRBD1 (5 bases). The V end lost 1 base, the J end lost 9 bases, and 9 bases lay between the germline ends. CDR1 and CDR2 (germline): MRHNA, SNTAGT. There are 12 residues in the CDR3.

As concerns this clone: A read error may produce the germline difference seen at one junction end. The genes are TRBV2 and TRBJ2-2, with 12 bases identical to TRBD2. The V gene's germline CDR1 is SNHLY and CDR2 FYNNEI. CDR3 length equals 12 residues. CDR3 sequence: CASSGTSGKLFF. The CDR3 nucleotides are TGTGCCAGCAGTGGGACTAGCGGGAAGCTGTTTTTT.

This clone was seen only once. This chain joins TRBV13 and TRBJ2-5; a possible D gene is TRBD2 (6 bases). The CDR3 is 14 residues long. Trimming removed 2 bases from V and 4 bases from J, with 11 bases in between. Germline CDR1 reads PRHDT; CDR2 reads FYEKMQ (reference sequence). The CDR3 coding sequence is TGTGCCAGCAGCTTACTCGGAGCGGGAGAGACCCAGTACTTC. Encoded protein: CASSLLGAGETQYF.

The chain carries TRBV15 and TRBJ2-7; 10 nucleotides line up with TRBD1. CDR3 length: 16 residues. Trimming cost V 2 bases and J 5 bases; bases outside gene matches: 9. Germline CDR1 LNHNV, CDR2 YYDKDF (reference sequence). In DNA form, the CDR3 reads TGTGCCACCAGCAGACATGCTTCCGGGACAGGGGACGAGCAGTACTTC. Protein: CATSRHASGTGDEQYF.

This clone has just one count. The V call is TRBV7-2, the J call TRBJ2-1, with TRBD2 matching over 10 bases. The CDR3 has 14 amino acids. Germline values: CDR1 SGHTA, CDR2 FQGNSA. Losses at the gene ends were 0 bases for V and 9 bases for J; bases not matched to a gene: 2. This chain's CDR3 is CASSLALAGGEQFF. CDR3 in DNA: TGTGCCAGCAGCTTAGCCTTAGCGGGAGGTGAGCAGTTCTTC.

The chain joins TRBV28 to TRBJ2-5, with 13 bases lining up with TRBD2. J lost 5 bases, V lost 2 bases, and 8 bases had no gene match. Germline V lookup: CDR1 MDHEN, CDR2 SYDVKM. The CDR3 contains 17 residues. This chain's CDR3 is CASSLGTSGILFETQYF. The CDR3, as DNA: TGTGCCAGCAGTTTAGGGACTAGCGGGATTCTTTTCGAGACCCAGTACTTC. Full variable domain (missing parts from reference TRBV28 and TRBJ2-5): DVKVTQSSRYLVKRTGEKVFLECVQDMDHENMFWYRQDPGLGLRLIYFSYDVKMKEKGDIPEGYSVSREKKERFSLILESASTNQTSMYLCASSLGTSGILFETQYFGPGTRLLVL.